Following are 32 T cell receptor beta chains from one sample sequenced in a study of blood T cell repertoires in COVID-19. The protocol was immunoSEQ multiplex PCR, while the TCRdb copy is restricted to in-frame clones and leaves out a portion. Among 45,000 to 60,000 clones listed, less than 85% were seen once. The sequencing input was peripheral blood. The receptors stem from a human donor in a cohort sampled during active COVID-19.

The V gene is TRBV6-6, the J gene TRBJ1-1; the match to TRBD1 covers 7 bases. Germline CDR1 reads MNHNY; CDR2 reads SVGAGI (reference sequence). The CDR3 runs 12 residues. The ends lost 7 bases at V and 8 bases at J; junction bases unmatched: 7. The CDR3 DNA reads as TGTGCCAGCACCCAAATGGACAGGGAAGCTTTCTTT. Amino acids: CASTQMDREAFF.

The chain uses TRBV7-2 and TRBJ1-2; 10 nucleotides match TRBD1. With V trimmed by 4 bases and J by 3 bases, 2 bases remained unmatched. Germline V gives CDR1 SGHTA, CDR2 FQGNSA. The CDR3 sequence is 14 residues long. The CDR3 loop is CASSSGTGDYGYTF. The CDR3 nucleotides read TGTGCCAGCAGCTCAGGGACAGGGGACTATGGCTACACCTTC. Full variable domain (outside the CDR3, taken from reference TRBV7-2 and TRBJ1-2): GAGVSQSPSNKVTEKGKDVELRCDPISGHTALYWYRQSLGQGLEFLIYFQGNSAPDKSGLPSDRFSAERTGGSVSTLTIQRTQQEDSAVYLCASSSGTGDYGYTFGSGTRLTVV.

CDR3 sequence reads: CASSVAMTGFSGNTIYF. DNA of the CDR3: TGTGCCAGCAGCGTAGCGATGACAGGGTTCTCTGGAAACACCATATATTTT. This chain connects TRBV9 to TRBJ1-3; 7 nucleotides agree with TRBD1. The germline V gene has CDR1 SGDLS and CDR2 YYNGEE. This CDR3 is built from 17 residues. V was clipped by 0 bases and J by 0 bases; unmatched bases: 6.

This chain links TRBV7-9 with TRBJ2-4; 9 bases are a match to TRBD1. CDR1 SEHNR and CDR2 FQNEAQ come from the germline V gene (reference sequence). V shed 5 bases, J shed 4 bases, and the junction held 9 bases outside the gene matches. The CDR3 contains 16 residues. The CDR3 DNA follows: TGTGCCAGCAGCCCACTACCGGGACAGGGAAAAAACATTCAGTACTTC. This gives the protein CASSPLPGQGKNIQYF.

The CDR3 sequence: CASSMTENTEAFF. Here the CDR3 DNA reads TGTGCCAGCAGTATGACAGAAAACACTGAAGCTTTCTTT. The genes are TRBV28 and TRBJ1-1, with D tentatively TRBD1 (5 bases). CDR1 is MDHEN and CDR2 is SYDVKM in the germline V gene. The CDR3 consists of 13 residues. Trimming took 5 bases from V and 2 from J, leaving 9 bases between them.

This clone was picked up one time. This sequence joins TRBV19 and TRBJ1-2; 7 bases match TRBD1. V was clipped by 5 bases and J by 4 bases; unmatched bases: 7. CDR1 and CDR2 (germline): LNHDA, SQIVND (reference sequence). This CDR3 is 14 amino acids long. CDR3 amino acids: CASSPGTASYGYTF. The CDR3, as DNA: TGTGCCAGTAGTCCGGGGACAGCTTCCTATGGCTACACCTTC.

V and J are TRBV5-4 and TRBJ2-3; 12 nucleotides agree with TRBD2. Germline CDR1 is SGHNT and CDR2 is YYREEE (reference sequence). CDR3 size: 15 residues. Trimming cost V 4 bases and J 6 bases; bases outside gene matches: 6. DNA for the CDR3: TGTGCCAGCAGCCGGACTAGCGGGGCCGGGGATACGCAGTATTTT. It translates to CASSRTSGAGDTQYF.

The chain is built from TRBV5-1 and TRBJ1-4; 11 bases map to TRBD1. The CDR3 is 15 amino acids. V was clipped by 4 bases and J by 8 bases; unmatched bases: 7. Per the germline V gene, CDR1 is SGHRS and CDR2 is YFSETQ. CDR3 nucleotides: TGCGCCAGCAGCACCGGGACAGGGGGACGAGAAAAACTGTTTTTT. It specifies CASSTGTGGREKLFF.

This chain uses TRBV27 with TRBJ2-1, with D perhaps matching TRBD2 (6 bases). In germline, CDR1 is MNHEY, CDR2 SMNVEV (reference sequence). CDR3 size: 13 residues. V was shortened by 6 bases and J by 5 bases, with 11 bases between the two germline ends. The CDR3 region is CASRTRGHNEQFF. CDR3 sequence (DNA): TGTGCCAGCAGGACTAGGGGCCACAATGAGCAGTTCTTC.

This rearrangement joins TRBV29-1 to TRBJ1-1; the match to TRBD1 covers 12 bases. V shed 6 bases and J 10 bases; nucleotides not matched to a gene: 12. The CDR3 covers 14 residues. Germline lookup yields CDR1 SQVTM and CDR2 ANQGSEA. The CDR3 bases are TGCAGCGTCTATCCGGGACAGGGGGCAGTGGTAGCTTTCTTT. This codes for CSVYPGQGAVVAFF. Supplemented by reference TRBV29-1 and TRBJ1-1, the full variable domain reads SAVISQKPSRDICQRGTSLTIQCQVDSQVTMMFWYRQQPGQSLTLIATANQGSEATYESGFVIDKFPISRPNLTFSTLTVSNMSPEDSSIYLCSVYPGQGAVVAFFGQGTRLTVV.

The rearrangement links TRBV12-2 to TRBJ2-1; TRBD2 reflects the table's D call only, with no check against the DNA. TRBV12-2 has pseudogene status. This CDR3 contains 16 residues. This chain's CDR3 is CASRLFLLAASDEQFF. The CDR3 region has the DNA TGTGCAAGTCGCTTATTCCTCCTAGCGGCATCGGATGAGCAGTTCTTC.

The chain uses TRBV7-9 and TRBJ2-1; 11 bases align to TRBD2. This CDR3 is 15 amino acids long. The V segment lost 5 bases and the J segment 6 bases; nucleotides outside the gene matches: 6. Per the germline V gene, CDR1 is SEHNR and CDR2 is FQNEAQ (reference sequence). The CDR3 DNA sequence: TGTGCCAGCAGCCGAACTAGCGGGGGTCTCAATGAGCAGTTCTTC. It encodes CASSRTSGGLNEQFF. Based on the CDR3 plus reference TRBV7-9 and TRBJ2-1, the full variable domain is DTGVSQNPRHKITKRGQNVTFRCDPISEHNRLYWYRQTLGQGPEFLTYFQNEAQLEKSRLLSDRFSAERPKGSFSTLEIQRTEQGDSAMYLCASSRTSGGLNEQFFGPGTRLTVL.

The rearrangement uses TRBV4-1 and TRBJ1-4; D remains unclear. This CDR3 comprises 16 residues. Trimming stripped 0 bases from V and 0 bases from J, with 8 bases between. Germline lookup yields CDR1 MGHRA and CDR2 YSYEKL. The CDR3 region is CASSQDTDATNEKLFF. The CDR3 bases are TGCGCCAGCAGCCAAGATACAGATGCAACTAATGAAAAACTGTTTTTT.

This clone was observed a single time. V gene TRBV3-1 (or the pseudogene TRBV3-2) combines with J gene TRBJ2-7, with 8 bases matching TRBD1. The CDR3 covers 16 residues. The V segment lost 2 bases and the J segment 1 base; nucleotides outside the gene matches: 7. Germline lookup yields CDR1 LGHDT and CDR2 YNNKEL (reference sequence). The CDR3: CASSQLRTGGSYEQYF. CDR3 coding DNA: TGTGCCAGCAGCCAATTACGCACAGGGGGTTCCTACGAGCAGTACTTC.

Regarding this clone: A junction boundary mismatches the germline segment, possibly from a read error. The gene calls are TRBV7-2 and TRBJ2-7; 11 nucleotides match TRBD2. There are 14 residues in the CDR3. Germline CDR1 reads SGHTA; CDR2 reads FQGNSA. For the CDR3, the DNA is TGTGCCAGCAGGTTAGCGGGGGGGGCCTACGAGCAGTACTTC. Protein product: CASRLAGGAYEQYF.

J is TRBJ2-1 and V is TRBV19; possible D gene TRBD2, 5 bases. The V and J ends lost 4 bases and 2 bases respectively, with 18 bases between them. Germline V gene sequence: CDR1 LNHDA, CDR2 SQIVND (reference sequence). The CDR3 totals 17 residues. Here the CDR3 reads CASSSLLEAETYNEQFF. The CDR3 DNA is TGTGCCAGTAGTAGTCTTTTGGAAGCGGAGACCTACAATGAGCAGTTCTTC. Based on the CDR3 plus reference TRBV19 and TRBJ2-1, the full variable domain is DGGITQSPKYLFRKEGQNVTLSCEQNLNHDAMYWYRQDPGQGLRLIYYSQIVNDFQKGDIAEGYSVSREKKESFPLTVTSAQKNPTAFYLCASSSLLEAETYNEQFFGPGTRLTVL.

The chain carries TRBV19 and TRBJ1-1, with 7 bases lining up with TRBD1. The CDR3 is 14 residues long. CDR1 is LNHDA and CDR2 is SQIVND in the germline V gene (reference sequence). Unmatched junction bases numbered 5, after V lost 5 bases and J lost 2 bases. The CDR3 here is CASSSRDSNTEAFF. The CDR3 DNA is TGTGCCAGTAGTTCCCGGGACAGCAACACTGAAGCTTTCTTT.

The chain couples TRBV25-1 to TRBJ2-7; the match to TRBD1 covers 9 bases. CDR3 size: 16 residues. Germline CDR1 MGHDK, CDR2 SYGVNS. J lost 1 base, V lost 8 bases, and 12 bases had no gene match. CDR3 loop: CASGPYGQGTSYEQYF. In DNA form, the CDR3 reads TGTGCCAGCGGCCCATACGGACAGGGGACATCCTACGAGCAGTACTTC.

The CDR3 nucleotides read TGTGCCAGCAGTTTAACAGCGAACACTGAAGCTTTCTTT. It codes for CASSLTANTEAFF. This chain uses TRBV12-3 or TRBV12-4 with TRBJ1-1; no clear D gene. The CDR3 runs 13 residues. Trimming took 2 bases from V and 1 from J, leaving 5 bases between them.

The chain couples TRBV4-3 to TRBJ1-1; D might be TRBD1 (5 bases). Germline CDR1 reads LGHNA; CDR2 reads YSLEER. The ends were cut back, 0 bases at V and 3 bases at J, with 11 bases in the middle. CDR3 size: 15 residues. CDR3 DNA: TGCGCCAGCAGCCAAGATGCAGGGTCCGACACTGAAGCTTTCTTT. It yields the protein CASSQDAGSDTEAFF.

This clone has a handful of counts. The chain carries TRBV4-1 and TRBJ1-1; no reliable D call. This CDR3 is 15 amino acids long. CDR1 and CDR2 (germline): MGHRA, YSYEKL. Trimming removed 1 base at V and 0 bases at J, with 9 bases between. In DNA, the CDR3 is TGCGCCAGCAGCCAAGCCCACTCTATGAACACTGAAGCTTTCTTT. Protein: CASSQAHSMNTEAFF.

V usage is TRBV30 and J usage is TRBJ2-6; D ambiguous. The CDR3 contains 12 residues. Germline CDR1 GTSNPN, CDR2 SVGIG (reference sequence). As DNA, the CDR3 is TGTGCTTCGTATCTCTGGGCCAACGTCCTGACTTTC. Translating it yields CASYLWANVLTF.

J is TRBJ2-7 and V is TRBV30; TRBD1 might be the D (6 bases). In germline, CDR1 is GTSNPN, CDR2 SVGIG (reference sequence). The CDR3 is made up of 13 amino acids. V was pared by 0 bases and J by 1 base, with 7 bases between. The CDR3 spells CAWSVGQSYEQYF. The CDR3 region has the DNA TGTGCCTGGAGTGTTGGACAGTCCTACGAGCAGTACTTC.

The V gene is TRBV7-8, the J gene TRBJ2-7, with a possible D match to TRBD2 (7 bases). Per the germline V gene, CDR1 is SGHVS and CDR2 is FQNEAQ. V lost 1 base, J lost 6 bases, and 13 bases lay in between. This CDR3 spans 14 amino acids. CDR3 in DNA: TGTGCCAGCAGCTTAGTTAGGGGGGGAGGCGAGCAGTACTTC. This translates into CASSLVRGGGEQYF. The whole variable domain, remainder taken from reference TRBV7-8 and TRBJ2-7, is GAGVSQSPRYKVAKRGQDVALRCDPISGHVSLFWYQQALGQGPEFLTYFQNEAQLDKSGLPSDRFFAERPEGSVSTLKIQRTQQEDSAVYLCASSLVRGGGEQYFGPGTRLTVT.

The rearrangement uses TRBV9 and TRBJ1-1, with 7 bases that match TRBD1. From germline, CDR1 is SGDLS and CDR2 YYNGEE. This CDR3 region has 15 residues. V gave up 4 bases and J gave up 3 bases; unmatched junction bases: 9. This CDR3 is CASSTRTGRDTEAFF. The CDR3 DNA follows: TGTGCCAGCAGCACCCGGACAGGCAGGGACACTGAAGCTTTCTTT.

The chain recombines TRBV5-8 with TRBJ1-3; D might be TRBD1 (6 bases). The length of the CDR3 is 19 residues. CDR1 is SGHTS, CDR2 YDEGEE, per germline. V was trimmed by 4 bases and J by 0 bases, leaving 23 bases between them. Written as DNA, the CDR3 is TGTGCCAGCAGCCAAGCAGATTTTAGGCAGGGGAACTCTGGAAACACCATATATTTT. This encodes CASSQADFRQGNSGNTIYF.

The rearrangement uses TRBV2 and TRBJ1-5, with 10 bases that match TRBD1. The CDR3 is 14 amino acids. Germline values: CDR1 SNHLY, CDR2 FYNNEI. Trimming removed 4 bases from V and 4 bases from J; junction bases left unmatched: 1. CDR3 sequence (DNA): TGTGCCAGCAGTGGGACAGGGGGGAATCAGCCCCAGCATTTT. Protein: CASSGTGGNQPQHF.

The count of this clone is one. V usage is TRBV9 and J usage is TRBJ2-7, with 9 bases matching TRBD1. This CDR3 spans 15 amino acids. With 3 bases clipped from V and 4 bases from J, the junction kept 8 bases outside the gene matches. Germline CDR1 reads SGDLS; CDR2 reads YYNGEE. The CDR3 loop is CASSGRDREKYEQYF. CDR3 DNA sequence: TGTGCCAGCAGCGGCCGGGACAGGGAAAAATACGAGCAGTACTTC. The full variable domain, rest sourced from reference TRBV9 and TRBJ2-7, is DSGVTQTPKHLITATGQRVTLRCSPRSGDLSVYWYQQSLDQGLQFLIQYYNGEERAKGNILERFSAQQFPDLHSELNLSSLELGDSALYFCASSGRDREKYEQYFGPGTRLTVT.

V is TRBV7-7 and J is TRBJ2-7, with D maybe TRBD1 (5 bases). Germline V gives CDR1 SSHAT, CDR2 FNYEAQ (reference sequence). Trimming cost V 5 bases and J 1 base, with 15 bases left between them. The CDR3 runs 15 residues. CDR3 bases: TGTGCCAGCAGCCCCCTCGTGGGGCCTTCCTACGAGCAGTACTTC. This codes for CASSPLVGPSYEQYF.

This clone was found once. V gene TRBV19 combines with J gene TRBJ2-5; D might be TRBD1 (6 bases). The V and J ends lost 4 bases and 2 bases respectively, with 8 bases between them. The CDR3 is 13 amino acids. In germline, CDR1 is LNHDA, CDR2 SQIVND (reference sequence). The CDR3 region is CASSRTAQETQYF. The CDR3 DNA sequence: TGTGCCAGTAGTAGGACAGCTCAAGAGACCCAGTACTTC.

For this clone: One junction end does not reproduce the germline sequence, and a read error may be involved. The chain carries TRBV4-1 and TRBJ2-5; tentatively, D is TRBD1 (5 bases). Germline lookup yields CDR1 MGHRA and CDR2 YSYEKL. This CDR3 is 14 amino acids long. This chain's CDR3 is CASSKDGRAETQYF. Written as DNA, the CDR3 is TGCGCCAGCAGCAAAGATGGCAGGGCTGAGACCCAGTACTTC.

The rearrangement joins TRBV2 to TRBJ2-1, with D perhaps matching TRBD1 (5 bases). Germline CDR1 is SNHLY and CDR2 is FYNNEI. The ends were cut back, 5 bases at V and 0 bases at J, with 11 bases in the middle. This CDR3 spans 15 amino acids. This chain's CDR3 is CASSLQVSSYNEQFF. DNA for the CDR3: TGTGCCAGCAGTTTACAGGTTAGCTCCTACAATGAGCAGTTCTTC.